Listed below are T cell receptor beta chains from one sample, sequenced in a study of monozygotic twins with inflammatory bowel disease. TCRdb reprocessed the 5' RACE reads, keeping one entry per CDR3 protein, no DNA. In all, the sample yields some 440,000 distinct CDR3 sequences. The sequenced sample was blood. These receptors were obtained from a human donor with ulcerative colitis or Crohn's disease, or a healthy co-twin of an affected twin (not recorded which). Each CDR3 is given with its conserved first and last residue.

v_gene	j_gene	CDR3aa
TRBV5-1	TRBJ2-5	CASVQRSSHQETQYF
TRBV5-6	TRBJ2-7	CASNAVSSYEQYF
TRBV19	TRBJ1-6	CASTSRSSGAFNSPLHF
TRBV7-2	TRBJ1-2	CASSLLGQGYGYTF
TRBV7-9	TRBJ2-2	CASTWDTNTGELFF
TRBV5-1	TRBJ2-1	CASSFYMTSGDEQFF
TRBV20-1	TRBJ2-2	CSARGPGPGELFF
TRBV19	TRBJ2-1	CASQQGSGNEQFF
TRBV5-1	TRBJ1-1	CASSLDNSRRTEAFF
TRBV28	TRBJ2-1	CASLAGGPNEQFF
TRBV5-1	TRBJ1-4	CASSLYGVASNEKLFF
TRBV4-2	TRBJ2-7	CASSQEGGDMLWGVYEQYF
TRBV2	TRBJ2-5	CASTGDQETQYF
TRBV20-1	TRBJ2-6	CSAKIRDRESSGANVLTF
TRBV27	TRBJ2-1	CASSLLAGVGEQFF
TRBV20-1	TRBJ2-1	CSARDTSGGIDEQFF
TRBV25-1	TRBJ2-2	CASSESTTQAGELFF
TRBV5-5	TRBJ1-3	CASSQRGTPGGNTIYF
TRBV24-1	TRBJ2-5	CATSDTQGTQYF
TRBV12-3/TRBV12-4	TRBJ1-1	CASSRTLGNTEAFF
TRBV29-1	TRBJ1-4	CSVWTGEEKLFF
TRBV5-5	TRBJ2-5	CASSLMAQIIQETQYF
TRBV28	TRBJ2-1	CASSSRSEQFF
TRBV4-2	TRBJ2-7	CASSQDFRVYEQYF
TRBV18	TRBJ1-4	CASSPRQGDEKLFF
TRBV18	TRBJ2-3	CASSPPDMLTDTQYF
TRBV7-6	TRBJ1-1	CASSLAGQGTEAFF
TRBV5-1	TRBJ2-6	CASSEGHSGANVLTF
TRBV5-1	TRBJ1-2	CASSLTSLANYGYTF
TRBV5-1	TRBJ2-5	CASSFASQETQYF
TRBV12-3/TRBV12-4	TRBJ1-4	CASSLGSVQVEKLFF
TRBV7-9	TRBJ1-3	CASSPDGHSGNTIYF
TRBV5-4	TRBJ2-5	CASSEGGLIQETQYF
TRBV18	TRBJ1-2	CASSPGAGQGHGYTF
TRBV7-2	TRBJ2-3	CARSLQPSGLDTQYF
TRBV30	TRBJ2-2	CAWNPVTGGADGELFF
TRBV5-1	TRBJ1-1	CASSHSLGRGTEAFF
TRBV19	TRBJ1-5	CASSNQGTHQPQHF
TRBV10-3	TRBJ2-1	CAISESEGLARYNEQFF
TRBV6-4	TRBJ2-3	CASRELAGGPQDTQYF
TRBV18	TRBJ1-1	CASSPSNRYNTEAFF
TRBV29-1	TRBJ1-1	CSVGRTVVYTEAFF